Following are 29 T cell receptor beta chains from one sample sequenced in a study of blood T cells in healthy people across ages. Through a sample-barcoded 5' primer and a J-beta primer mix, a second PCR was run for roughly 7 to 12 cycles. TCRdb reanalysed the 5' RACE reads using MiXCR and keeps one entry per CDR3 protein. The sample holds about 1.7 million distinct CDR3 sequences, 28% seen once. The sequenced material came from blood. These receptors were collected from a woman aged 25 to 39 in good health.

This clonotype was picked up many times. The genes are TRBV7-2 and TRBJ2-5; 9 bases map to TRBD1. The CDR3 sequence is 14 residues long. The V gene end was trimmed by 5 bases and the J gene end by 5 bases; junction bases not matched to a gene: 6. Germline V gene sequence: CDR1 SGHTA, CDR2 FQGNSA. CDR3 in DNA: TGTGCCAGCAGCCGGGACAGGGTGCGGGAGACCCAGTACTTC. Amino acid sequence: CASSRDRVRETQYF.

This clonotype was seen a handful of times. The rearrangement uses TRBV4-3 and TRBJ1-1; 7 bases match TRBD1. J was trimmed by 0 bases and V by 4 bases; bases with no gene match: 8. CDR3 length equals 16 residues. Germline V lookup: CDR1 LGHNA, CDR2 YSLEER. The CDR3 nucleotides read TGCGCCAGCAGCCCGTCTCCGGGACAGATGAACACTGAAGCTTTCTTT. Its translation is CASSPSPGQMNTEAFF.

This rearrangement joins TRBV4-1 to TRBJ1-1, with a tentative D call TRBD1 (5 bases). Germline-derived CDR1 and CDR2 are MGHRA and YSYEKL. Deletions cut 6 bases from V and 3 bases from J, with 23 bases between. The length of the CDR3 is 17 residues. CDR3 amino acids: CASRPLPGLRRDTEAFF. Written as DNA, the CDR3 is TGCGCCAGCAGGCCCCTCCCGGGACTCAGGAGGGACACTGAAGCTTTCTTT.

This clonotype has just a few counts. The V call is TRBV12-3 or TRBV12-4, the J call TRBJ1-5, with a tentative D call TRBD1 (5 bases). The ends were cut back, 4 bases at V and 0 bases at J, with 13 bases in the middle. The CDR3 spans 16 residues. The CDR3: CASSWGIAHSNQPQHF. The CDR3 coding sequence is TGTGCCAGCAGTTGGGGGATTGCCCATAGCAATCAGCCCCAGCATTTT.

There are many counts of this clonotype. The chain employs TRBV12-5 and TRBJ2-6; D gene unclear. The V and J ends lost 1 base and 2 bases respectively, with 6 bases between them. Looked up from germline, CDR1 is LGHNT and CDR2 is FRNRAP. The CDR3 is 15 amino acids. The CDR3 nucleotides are TGTGCTAGTGGTTTGGGCGGAGCTGGGGCCAACGTCCTGACTTTC. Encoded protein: CASGLGGAGANVLTF.

The CDR3 nucleotides read TGCGCCAGCAGATTCCCCCAGGGCCGGGATTCACCCCTCCACTTT. Translating gives CASRFPQGRDSPLHF. The chain links TRBV4-1 to TRBJ1-6; D might be TRBD1 (5 bases). Germline V gene lookup returns CDR1 MGHRA and CDR2 YSYEKL. The V end lost 6 bases, the J end lost 8 bases, and 17 bases lay between the germline ends. CDR3 length equals 15 residues.

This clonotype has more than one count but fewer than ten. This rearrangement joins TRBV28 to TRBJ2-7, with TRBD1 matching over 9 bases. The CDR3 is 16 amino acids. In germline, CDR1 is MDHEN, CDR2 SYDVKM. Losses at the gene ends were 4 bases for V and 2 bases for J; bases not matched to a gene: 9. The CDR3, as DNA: TGTGCCAGCAGTTCATTTTTTGGGACAGGGCCCTACGAGCAGTACTTC. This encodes CASSSFFGTGPYEQYF. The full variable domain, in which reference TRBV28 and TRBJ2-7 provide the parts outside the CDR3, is DVKVTQSSRYLVKRTGEKVFLECVQDMDHENMFWYRQDPGLGLRLIYFSYDVKMKEKGDIPEGYSVSREKKERFSLILESASTNQTSMYLCASSSFFGTGPYEQYFGPGTRLTVT.

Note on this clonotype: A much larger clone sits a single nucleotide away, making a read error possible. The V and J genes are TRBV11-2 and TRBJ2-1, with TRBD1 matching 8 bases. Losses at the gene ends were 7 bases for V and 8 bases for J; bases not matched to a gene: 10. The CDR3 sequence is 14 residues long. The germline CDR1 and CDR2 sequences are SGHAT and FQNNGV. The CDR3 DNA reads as TGTGCCAGCACCGGAACCCAGGGGGCGGATGAGCAGTTCTTC. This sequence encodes CASTGTQGADEQFF.

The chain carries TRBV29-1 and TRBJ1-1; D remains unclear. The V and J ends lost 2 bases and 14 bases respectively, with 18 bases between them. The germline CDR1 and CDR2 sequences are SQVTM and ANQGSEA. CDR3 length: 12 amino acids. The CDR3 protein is CSVEPDSPLKFF. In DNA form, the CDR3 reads TGCAGCGTTGAACCCGACTCCCCACTTAAGTTCTTT.

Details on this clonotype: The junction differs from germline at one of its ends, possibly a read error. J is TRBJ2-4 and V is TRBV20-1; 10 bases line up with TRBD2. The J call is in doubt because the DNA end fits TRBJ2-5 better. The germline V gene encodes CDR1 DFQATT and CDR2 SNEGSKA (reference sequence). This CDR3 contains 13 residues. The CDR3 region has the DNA TGCAGTGCGAGAGCGGGGGGGCCAGAGACCCAGTACTTC. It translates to CSARAGGPETQYF.

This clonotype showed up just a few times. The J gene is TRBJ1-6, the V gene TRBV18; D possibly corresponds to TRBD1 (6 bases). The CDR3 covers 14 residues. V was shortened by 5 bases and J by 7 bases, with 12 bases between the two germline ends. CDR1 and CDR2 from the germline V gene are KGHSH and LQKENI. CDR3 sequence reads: CASSSRDTNSPLHF. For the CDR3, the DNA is TGTGCCAGCTCATCCCGGGACACGAATTCACCCCTCCACTTT. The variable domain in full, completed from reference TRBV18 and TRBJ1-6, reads NAGVMQNPRHLVRRRGQEARLRCSPMKGHSHVYWYRQLPEEGLKFMVYLQKENIIDESGMPKERFSAEFPKEGPSILRIQQVVRGDSAAYFCASSSRDTNSPLHFGNGTRLTVT.

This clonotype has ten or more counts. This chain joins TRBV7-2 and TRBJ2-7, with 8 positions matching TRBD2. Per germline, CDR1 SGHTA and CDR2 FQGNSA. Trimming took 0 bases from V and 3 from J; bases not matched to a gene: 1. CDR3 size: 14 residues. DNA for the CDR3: TGTGCCAGCAGCTTAGCGGCGGGGGGCTACGAGCAGTACTTC. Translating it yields CASSLAAGGYEQYF.

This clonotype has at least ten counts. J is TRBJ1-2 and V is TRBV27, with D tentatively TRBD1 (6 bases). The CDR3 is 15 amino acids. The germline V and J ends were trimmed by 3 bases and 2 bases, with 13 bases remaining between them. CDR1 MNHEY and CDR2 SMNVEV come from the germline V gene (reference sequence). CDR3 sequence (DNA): TGTGCCAGCAGTTTTAGGCCGGGGGCAAACTATGGCTACACCTTC. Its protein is CASSFRPGANYGYTF.

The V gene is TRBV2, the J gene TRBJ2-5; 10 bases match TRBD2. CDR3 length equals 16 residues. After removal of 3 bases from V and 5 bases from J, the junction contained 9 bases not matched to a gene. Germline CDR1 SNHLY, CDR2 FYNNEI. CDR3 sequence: CASSEGLLAGAETQYF. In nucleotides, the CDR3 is TGTGCCAGCAGTGAGGGTCTGCTAGCGGGAGCGGAGACCCAGTACTTC.

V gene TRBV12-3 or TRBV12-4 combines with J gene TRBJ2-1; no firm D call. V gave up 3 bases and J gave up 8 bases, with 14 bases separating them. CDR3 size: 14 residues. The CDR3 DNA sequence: TGTGCCAGCAGTTTTCCCCCAGAACGACATGAGCAGTTCTTC. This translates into CASSFPPERHEQFF.

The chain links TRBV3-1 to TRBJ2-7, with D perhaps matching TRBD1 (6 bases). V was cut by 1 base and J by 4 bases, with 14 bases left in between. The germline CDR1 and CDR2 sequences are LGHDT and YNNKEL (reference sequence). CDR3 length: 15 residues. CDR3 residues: CASSQVPTGAYEQYF. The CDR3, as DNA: TGTGCCAGCAGCCAAGTCCCGACAGGAGCATACGAGCAGTACTTC.

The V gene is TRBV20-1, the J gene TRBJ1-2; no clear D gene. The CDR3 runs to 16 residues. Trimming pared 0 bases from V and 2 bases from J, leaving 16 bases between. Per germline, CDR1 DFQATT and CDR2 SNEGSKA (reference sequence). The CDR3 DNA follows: TGCAGTGCTAGAGATACTAGAGCTAACTCCAACTATGGCTACACCTTC. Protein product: CSARDTRANSNYGYTF.

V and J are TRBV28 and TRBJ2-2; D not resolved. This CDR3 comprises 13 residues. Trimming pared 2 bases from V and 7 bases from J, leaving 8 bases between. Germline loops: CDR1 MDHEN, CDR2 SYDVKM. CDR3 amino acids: CASSLMAYGELFF. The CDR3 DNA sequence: TGTGCCAGCAGTTTAATGGCCTACGGGGAGCTGTTTTTT.

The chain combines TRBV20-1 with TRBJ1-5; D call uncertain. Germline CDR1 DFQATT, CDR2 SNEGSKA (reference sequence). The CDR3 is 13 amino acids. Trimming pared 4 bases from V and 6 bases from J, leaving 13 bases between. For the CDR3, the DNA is TGCAGTGCTATGGGCGTCTTCGGTCAGCCCCAGCATTTT. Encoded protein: CSAMGVFGQPQHF.

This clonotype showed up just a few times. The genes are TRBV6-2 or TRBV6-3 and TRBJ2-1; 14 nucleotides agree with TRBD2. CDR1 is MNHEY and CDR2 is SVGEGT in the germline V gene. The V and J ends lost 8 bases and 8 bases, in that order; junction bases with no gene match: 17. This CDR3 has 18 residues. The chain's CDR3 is CASATLGGTSGSFHEQFF. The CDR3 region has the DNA TGTGCCAGCGCAACCTTAGGCGGGACTAGCGGGAGCTTCCATGAGCAGTTCTTC.

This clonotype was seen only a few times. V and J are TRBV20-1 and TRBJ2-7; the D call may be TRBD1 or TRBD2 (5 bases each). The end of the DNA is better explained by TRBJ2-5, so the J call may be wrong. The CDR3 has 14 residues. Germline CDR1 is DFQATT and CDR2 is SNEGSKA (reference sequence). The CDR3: CSAIGFGDGETQYF. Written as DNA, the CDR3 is TGCAGTGCTATAGGTTTTGGGGACGGCGAGACCCAGTACTTC.

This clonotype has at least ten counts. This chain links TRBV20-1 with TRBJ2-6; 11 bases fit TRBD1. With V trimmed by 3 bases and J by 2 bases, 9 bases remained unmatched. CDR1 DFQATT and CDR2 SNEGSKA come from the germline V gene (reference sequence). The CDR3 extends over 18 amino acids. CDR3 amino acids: CSASFPPGQGAGANVLTF. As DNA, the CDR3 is TGCAGTGCTAGTTTCCCCCCGGGACAGGGGGCTGGGGCCAACGTCCTGACTTTC.

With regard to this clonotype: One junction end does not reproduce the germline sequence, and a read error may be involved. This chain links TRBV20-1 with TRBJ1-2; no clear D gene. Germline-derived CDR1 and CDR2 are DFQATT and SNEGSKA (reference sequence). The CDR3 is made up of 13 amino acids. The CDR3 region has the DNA TGCAGTGCCCGGGTACCGGGGAACTATGGCCACACCTTC. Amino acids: CSARVPGNYGHTF.

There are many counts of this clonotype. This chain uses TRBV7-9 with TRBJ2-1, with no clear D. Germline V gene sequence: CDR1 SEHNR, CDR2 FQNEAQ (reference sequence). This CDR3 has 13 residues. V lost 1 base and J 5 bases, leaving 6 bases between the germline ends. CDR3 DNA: TGTGCCAGCAGCTTAGTGGGCCACAATGAGCAGTTCTTC. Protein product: CASSLVGHNEQFF.

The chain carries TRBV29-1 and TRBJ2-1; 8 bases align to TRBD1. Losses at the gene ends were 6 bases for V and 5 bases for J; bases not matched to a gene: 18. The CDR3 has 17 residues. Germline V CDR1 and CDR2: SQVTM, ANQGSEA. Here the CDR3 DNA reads TGCAGCGTACTCCCCTTGTCACCGGGACAGGTCAACAATGAGCAGTTCTTC. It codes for CSVLPLSPGQVNNEQFF.

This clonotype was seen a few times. CDR3 in DNA: TGTGCCAGCAGTTCCCGTCCGTTTGGCAAAAACATTCAGTACTTC. Amino acids: CASSSRPFGKNIQYF. The chain combines TRBV12-3 or TRBV12-4 with TRBJ2-4; D is unclear. The CDR3 length is 15 residues. Trimming cost V 4 bases and J 3 bases, with 13 bases left between them.

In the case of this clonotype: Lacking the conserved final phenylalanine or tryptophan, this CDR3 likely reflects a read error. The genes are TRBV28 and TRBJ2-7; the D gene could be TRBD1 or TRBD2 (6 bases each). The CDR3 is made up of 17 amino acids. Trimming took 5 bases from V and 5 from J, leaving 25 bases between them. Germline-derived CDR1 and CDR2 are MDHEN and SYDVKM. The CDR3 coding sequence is TGTGCCAGCAGTCCCCCACTTCCCGGGGGCCCTTTAGACGAGCAGTACTGC. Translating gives CASSPPLPGGPLDEQYC.

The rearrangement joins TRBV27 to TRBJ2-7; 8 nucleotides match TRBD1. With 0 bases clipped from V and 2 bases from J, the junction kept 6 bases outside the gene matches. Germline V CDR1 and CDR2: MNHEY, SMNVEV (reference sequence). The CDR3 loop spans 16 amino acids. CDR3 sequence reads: CASSLSGTGAAYEQYF. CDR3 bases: TGTGCCAGCAGTTTATCAGGGACAGGCGCCGCCTACGAGCAGTACTTC.

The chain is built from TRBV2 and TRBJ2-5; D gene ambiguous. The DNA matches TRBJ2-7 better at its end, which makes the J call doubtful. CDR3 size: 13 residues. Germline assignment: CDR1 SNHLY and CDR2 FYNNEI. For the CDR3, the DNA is TGTGCCAGCAGTGTGGGGTTAAGGTACGAGCAGTACTTC. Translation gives CASSVGLRYEQYF.